These 6 T cell receptor beta chains were sequenced from one sample in a study of CD8 T cells in ankylosing spondylitis. In TCRdb, the 5' RACE reads were re-called with MiXCR into one record per CDR3 protein. The repertoire holds some 180,000 distinct CDR3 sequences, with roughly 20% as singletons. Sequenced material: blood, either unsorted or a sorted T cell fraction (not recorded which). Receptor source: a male donor between 10 and 30 years old with ankylosing spondylitis or in good health (not recorded which).

This clonotype was counted ten times or more. The chain links TRBV5-1 to TRBJ2-3; unclear D gene. Trimming took 0 bases from V and 2 from J, leaving 4 bases between them. Looked up from germline, CDR1 is SGHRS and CDR2 is YFSETQ. The CDR3 is 13 amino acids. The CDR3 loop reads CASSLDHTDTQYF. The CDR3 DNA follows: TGCGCCAGCAGCTTGGACCACACAGATACGCAGTATTTT.

This clonotype was seen at least ten times. The chain joins TRBV20-1 to TRBJ2-1; D is unclear. V lost 8 bases and J 5 bases, leaving 22 bases between the germline ends. Looked up from germline, CDR1 is DFQATT and CDR2 is SNEGSKA (reference sequence). This CDR3 contains 15 residues. The CDR3 is CSPYPRFVKNNEQFF. CDR3 DNA: TGCAGTCCTTACCCTAGATTTGTTAAGAACAATGAGCAGTTCTTC.

The chain is built from TRBV7-6 and TRBJ2-1; D remains unclear. Germline CDR1 is SGHVS and CDR2 is FNYEAQ. The CDR3 has 12 residues. V gave up 5 bases and J gave up 11 bases, with 13 bases separating them. This CDR3 reads CASSPVGVQQFF. The CDR3 nucleotides read TGTGCCAGCAGCCCGGTTGGGGTCCAGCAGTTCTTC.

This clonotype was seen many times. This chain connects TRBV18 to TRBJ1-1, with D perhaps TRBD1 (6 bases). This CDR3 region has 16 residues. Trimming took off 6 bases at V and 3 bases at J, with 20 bases between the two ends. Germline V gene data show CDR1 as KGHSH and CDR2 as LQKENI. The CDR3: CASSPVGGGGDTEAFF. The CDR3 nucleotides are TGTGCCAGCTCTCCCGTGGGGGGCGGAGGGGACACTGAAGCTTTCTTT.

The chain couples TRBV20-1 to TRBJ2-1, with D perhaps given as TRBD1 or TRBD2 (5 bases each). The germline V gene has CDR1 DFQATT and CDR2 SNEGSKA (reference sequence). The CDR3 loop spans 13 amino acids. V was shortened by 5 bases and J by 1 base, with 9 bases between the two germline ends. The CDR3 loop is CSAGDDSYNEQFF. The DNA of the CDR3 is TGCAGTGCTGGGGACGATTCCTACAATGAGCAGTTCTTC.

This rearrangement joins TRBV28 to TRBJ2-6, with TRBD2 identical over 14 bases. After removal of 5 bases from V and 4 bases from J, the junction contained 10 bases not matched to a gene. CDR3 length: 19 amino acids. CDR1 and CDR2 from the germline V gene are MDHEN and SYDVKM. CDR3 loop: CASSPLGLAGVLGANVLTF. CDR3 coding DNA: TGTGCCAGCAGTCCCCTGGGACTAGCGGGAGTGTTGGGGGCCAACGTCCTGACTTTC.